This entry lists 17 T cell receptor beta chains sequenced from one sample in a study of cytomegalovirus exposure and HLA in healthy donors. 13 Jbeta primers and 60 Vbeta primers were used for the PCR. TCRdb's copy holds only in-frame clones and misses some; the assay was immunoSEQ multiplex PCR. This sample has about 130,000 clones, with more than 9% found just once. The sequencing sample was made of PBMCs. These receptors were taken from a woman younger than 30 in good health and CMV-seropositive.

This clone has only a few counts. The genes are TRBV30 and TRBJ2-1; D remains unclear. The V end was cut by 3 bases, the J end by 4 bases, with 4 bases between. The CDR3 is made up of 11 amino acids. Germline lookup yields CDR1 GTSNPN and CDR2 SVGIG (reference sequence). In DNA form, the CDR3 reads TGTGCCTGGAGCCATTACAATGAGCAGTTCTTC. Its protein is CAWSHYNEQFF.

This clone was seen at least ten times. The V gene is TRBV6-1, the J gene TRBJ2-3, with 13 bases aligning to TRBD2. J gave up 4 bases and V 4 bases, and 2 bases lay outside the gene matches. The germline V gene encodes CDR1 MNHNS and CDR2 SASEGT. There are 15 residues in the CDR3. CDR3 nucleotide sequence: TGTGCCAGCAGTGGGACTAGCGGGAGCCCAGATACGCAGTATTTT. This sequence encodes CASSGTSGSPDTQYF.

This clone was detected only a few times. This chain connects TRBV5-6 to TRBJ1-5; 7 bases fit TRBD1. CDR1 is SGHDT, CDR2 YYEEEE, per germline. After removal of 3 bases from V and 5 bases from J, the junction contained 5 bases not matched to a gene. The CDR3 has 14 amino acids. The CDR3 loop is CASSYGTDHQPQHF. In DNA form, the CDR3 reads TGTGCCAGCAGCTACGGGACAGATCATCAGCCCCAGCATTTT.

This clone was picked up a small number of times. The J gene is TRBJ1-5, the V gene TRBV6-1; no firm D call. V lost 2 bases and J lost 11, with 10 bases in between. CDR1 and CDR2 (germline): MNHNS, SASEGT. There are 12 residues in the CDR3. The CDR3 here is CASSELRLAQHF. The CDR3 nucleotides read TGTGCCAGCAGTGAACTCCGATTAGCCCAGCATTTT.

This clone has just a few counts. The CDR3 region has the DNA TGTGCCAGCAGCTTGGAGTTTGGGACAGGGTACGAGCAGTACTTC. The encoded protein is CASSLEFGTGYEQYF. V gene TRBV5-8 combines with J gene TRBJ2-7, with 9 nucleotides matching TRBD1. Unmatched junction bases numbered 5, after V lost 0 bases and J lost 4 bases. The CDR3 is made up of 15 amino acids. The germline gives CDR1 SGHTS, CDR2 YDEGEE.

This clone was counted only a few times. The J gene is TRBJ2-5, the V gene TRBV30, with 12 bases identical to TRBD2. The J call may not be correct, given that the DNA end is closer to TRBJ2-7. Germline CDR1 is GTSNPN and CDR2 is SVGIG (reference sequence). The CDR3 has 14 amino acids. CDR3 in amino acids: CAWSGLAGAYEQYF. CDR3 DNA sequence: TGTGCCTGGAGTGGACTAGCGGGAGCCTACGAGCAGTACTTC.

The chain has TRBV19 and TRBJ1-1; D not certain. Trimming removed 6 bases from V and 5 bases from J, with 19 bases in between. Germline CDR1 is LNHDA and CDR2 is SQIVND (reference sequence). The length of the CDR3 is 15 residues. The CDR3 DNA reads as TGTGCCAGTAGACTAGTCGGGATCCGGGGAACTGAAGCTTTCTTT. Protein product: CASRLVGIRGTEAFF.

The V call is TRBV6-1, the J call TRBJ1-3; D call uncertain. The CDR3 length is 15 residues. Per the germline V gene, CDR1 is MNHNS and CDR2 is SASEGT. Trimming took off 7 bases at V and 0 bases at J, with 13 bases between the two ends. In DNA form, the CDR3 reads TGTGCCAGCAAGGAGAGACCCCACTCTGGAAACACCATATATTTT. Translated, it gives CASKERPHSGNTIYF.

The rearrangement joins TRBV2 to TRBJ2-2, with D maybe TRBD1 (6 bases). Per germline, CDR1 SNHLY and CDR2 FYNNEI. The CDR3 is made up of 16 amino acids. Trimming cost V 7 bases and J 4 bases, with 19 bases left between them. The CDR3 spells CASTPTGLATTGELFF. In DNA form, the CDR3 reads TGTGCCAGCACCCCGACAGGCCTGGCCACCACCGGGGAGCTGTTTTTT.

This sequence joins TRBV11-2 and TRBJ2-3; TRBD2 agrees at 14 bases. The CDR3 sequence is 17 residues long. J lost 3 bases, V lost 6 bases, and 8 bases had no gene match. Germline CDR1 is SGHAT and CDR2 is FQNNGV. The CDR3 DNA sequence: TGTGCCAGCAGGGGGGGACTAGCGGGAGAAATAACAGATACGCAGTATTTT. Amino acid sequence: CASRGGLAGEITDTQYF.

This clone was recorded a few times. The V and J genes are TRBV19 and TRBJ1-4; no reliable D call. The CDR3 contains 18 residues. Trimming stripped 6 bases from V and 0 bases from J, with 20 bases between. CDR1 and CDR2 from the germline V gene are LNHDA and SQIVND (reference sequence). The CDR3 is CASRNSGNPTTTNEKLFF. The DNA of the CDR3 is TGTGCCAGTAGAAATTCGGGGAATCCAACGACAACTAATGAAAAACTGTTTTTT.

Note on this clone: One junction end disagrees with the germline gene, perhaps due to a read error. The chain recombines TRBV7-9 with TRBJ2-7; the match to TRBD2 covers 7 bases. Germline loops: CDR1 SEHNR, CDR2 FQNEAQ (reference sequence). This CDR3 is 14 amino acids long. CDR3 amino acids: CASSLDVAGAGFCF. The CDR3 DNA reads as TGTGCCAGCAGCTTAGATGTGGCGGGAGCTGGTTTCTGCTTC.

This clone has a handful of counts. V and J are TRBV5-4 and TRBJ2-7; TRBD1 aligns across 7 bases. Germline values: CDR1 SGHNT, CDR2 YYREEE (reference sequence). This CDR3 contains 14 residues. V trimming: 3 bases; J trimming: 4 bases; junction bases outside the gene matches: 7. DNA for the CDR3: TGTGCCAGCAGCTCAACAGGGGCGACATACGAGCAGTACTTC. This translates into CASSSTGATYEQYF.

The chain recombines TRBV5-1 with TRBJ2-3; a possible D gene is TRBD1 (7 bases). The V gene lost 7 bases and the J gene lost 1 base, with 10 bases spanning the gap. CDR3 length equals 13 residues. CDR1 is SGHRS and CDR2 is YFSETQ in the germline V gene. The CDR3 protein is CASGGTGTDTQYF. CDR3 nucleotides: TGCGCCAGCGGGGGGACAGGCACAGATACGCAGTATTTT. Based on the CDR3 plus reference TRBV5-1 and TRBJ2-3, the full variable domain is KAGVTQTPRYLIKTRGQQVTLSCSPISGHRSVSWYQQTPGQGLQFLFEYFSETQRNKGNFPGRFSGRQFSNSRSEMNVSTLELGDSALYLCASGGTGTDTQYFGPGTRLTVL.

This chain links TRBV7-2 with TRBJ2-2; weak D call: TRBD2 (6 bases). This CDR3 contains 15 residues. Germline V CDR1 and CDR2: SGHTA, FQGNSA. V shed 3 bases and J shed 4 bases, with 12 bases lying between them. In nucleotides, the CDR3 is TGTGCCAGCAGCTTTAGCGGACGAATCACCGGGGAGCTGTTTTTT. Residues: CASSFSGRITGELFF.

The V and J genes are TRBV14 and TRBJ1-2; D unresolved. CDR1 is SGHDN and CDR2 is FVKESK in the germline V gene. This CDR3 is 13 amino acids long. Trimming stripped 3 bases from V and 3 bases from J, with 8 bases between. The CDR3 reads CASSQRGYYGYTF. The CDR3 nucleotides read TGTGCCAGCAGCCAGAGAGGGTACTATGGCTACACCTTC.

This clone was detected a few times. The V and J genes are TRBV2 and TRBJ1-3, with D perhaps TRBD1 (5 bases). Germline V gives CDR1 SNHLY, CDR2 FYNNEI. Trimming stripped 7 bases from V and 0 bases from J, with 10 bases between. The CDR3 covers 14 residues. CDR3 coding DNA: TGTGCCAGCATGGTGGGGCGCTCTGGAAACACCATATATTTT. Protein product: CASMVGRSGNTIYF.